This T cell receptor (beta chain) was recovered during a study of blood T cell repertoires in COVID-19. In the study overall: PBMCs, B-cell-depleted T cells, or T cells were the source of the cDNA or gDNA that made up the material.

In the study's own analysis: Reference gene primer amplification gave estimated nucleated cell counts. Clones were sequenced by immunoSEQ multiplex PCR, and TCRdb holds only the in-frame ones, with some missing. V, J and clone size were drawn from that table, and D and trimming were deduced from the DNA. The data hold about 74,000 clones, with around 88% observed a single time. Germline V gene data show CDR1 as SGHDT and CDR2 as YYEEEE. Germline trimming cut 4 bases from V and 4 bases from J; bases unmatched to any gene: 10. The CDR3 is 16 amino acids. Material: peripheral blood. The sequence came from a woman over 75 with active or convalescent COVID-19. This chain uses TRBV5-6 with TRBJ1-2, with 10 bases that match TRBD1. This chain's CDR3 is CASSPLTGGGLYGYTF. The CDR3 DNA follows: TGTGCCAGCAGCCCCCTGACAGGGGGCGGCCTCTATGGCTACACCTTC. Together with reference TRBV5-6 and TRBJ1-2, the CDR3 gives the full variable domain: DAGVTQSPTHLIKTRGQQVTLRCSPKSGHDTVSWYQQALGQGPQFIFQYYEEEERQRGNFPDRFSGHQFPNYSSELNVNALLLGDSALYLCASSPLTGGGLYGYTFGSGTRLTVV.